These T cell receptor beta chains were read from a single sample in a study of cytomegalovirus exposure and HLA in healthy donors. Clones were sequenced by immunoSEQ multiplex PCR, and TCRdb holds only the in-frame ones, with some missing. The sample lists under 150,000 clones; roughly 73% were seen once. Sequencing was done on a sample of PBMCs. These receptors originate from a middle-aged woman in good health and CMV-seronegative. Both conserved end residues are part of each CDR3. D genes are given only for firm matches. Expanded clones get a size class; other rows say once, few or many, or leave the size out.

clone_size: few
j_call: TRBJ1-1
d_call: TRBD1
v_call: TRBV5-1
cdr3_aa: CASSSGTGDYEAFF
cdr3_nt: TGCGCCAGCAGCTCCGGGACAGGGGATTATGAAGCTTTCTTT

clone_size: NA
j_call: TRBJ2-5
d_call: TRBD2
v_call: TRBV7-9
cdr3_aa: CASSLGAPSGVETQYF
cdr3_nt: TGTGCCAGCAGCTTAGGGGCCCCCAGCGGGGTTGAGACCCAGTACTTC

clone_size: NA
j_call: TRBJ2-2
d_call: TRBD2
v_call: TRBV7-3
cdr3_aa: CASNSGGNGELFF
cdr3_nt: TGTGCCAGCAATAGCGGGGGGAACGGGGAGCTGTTTTTT

clone_size: NA
j_call: TRBJ1-3
d_call: TRBD1
v_call: TRBV6-1
cdr3_aa: CASRVGQGYGNTIYF
cdr3_nt: TGTGCCAGCAGAGTCGGACAGGGATACGGAAACACCATATATTTT

clone_size: NA
j_call: TRBJ2-3
d_call: NA
v_call: TRBV9
cdr3_aa: CASSAYGYRSADTQYF
cdr3_nt: TGTGCCAGCAGCGCATATGGGTACAGGTCTGCAGATACGCAGTATTTT

clone_size: NA
j_call: TRBJ1-1
d_call: NA
v_call: TRBV6-1
cdr3_aa: CASSGGIFWQNTEAFF
cdr3_nt: TGTGCCAGCAGTGGAGGGATCTTTTGGCAGAACACTGAAGCTTTCTTT

clone_size: NA
j_call: TRBJ2-1
d_call: NA
v_call: TRBV7-8
cdr3_aa: CASSFLRTGSNNEQFF
cdr3_nt: TGTGCCAGCAGCTTTCTCAGAACCGGGAGCAACAATGAGCAGTTCTTC

clone_size: NA
j_call: TRBJ2-6
d_call: NA
v_call: TRBV5-1
cdr3_aa: CASSVGGPGANVLTF
cdr3_nt: TGCGCCAGCAGCGTAGGGGGTCCTGGGGCCAACGTCCTGACTTTC

clone_size: NA
j_call: TRBJ1-1
d_call: NA
v_call: TRBV6-1
cdr3_aa: CASSEWREGTEAFF
cdr3_nt: TGTGCCAGCAGTGAATGGAGGGAGGGGACTGAAGCTTTCTTT

clone_size: NA
j_call: TRBJ1-3
d_call: NA
v_call: TRBV5-1
cdr3_aa: CASSSGTSGNTIYF
cdr3_nt: TGCGCCAGCAGCTCCGGGACATCTGGAAACACCATATATTTT

clone_size: few
j_call: TRBJ1-6
d_call: TRBD1
v_call: TRBV19
cdr3_aa: CATATGTVASPLHF
cdr3_nt: TGTGCCACCGCGACCGGGACAGTGGCGTCACCCCTCCACTTT

clone_size: NA
j_call: TRBJ1-5
d_call: TRBD1
v_call: TRBV5-8
cdr3_aa: CASRRTGEMQPQHF
cdr3_nt: TGTGCCAGCAGAAGGACAGGGGAGATGCAGCCCCAGCATTTT

clone_size: NA
j_call: TRBJ2-1
d_call: TRBD2
v_call: TRBV27
cdr3_aa: CASSLAGGRYNEQFF
cdr3_nt: TGTGCCAGCAGTTTAGCGGGGGGGCGGTACAATGAGCAGTTCTTC

clone_size: NA
j_call: TRBJ2-7
d_call: NA
v_call: TRBV7-2
cdr3_aa: CASSLSGTDLKQYF
cdr3_nt: TGTGCCAGCAGCTTATCCGGGACTGACTTGAAGCAGTACTTC

clone_size: once
j_call: TRBJ2-5
d_call: NA
v_call: TRBV7-6
cdr3_aa: CASSFPGNQETQYF
cdr3_nt: TGTGCCAGCAGCTTCCCGGGGAACCAAGAGACCCAGTACTTC

clone_size: NA
j_call: TRBJ2-5
d_call: NA
v_call: TRBV18
cdr3_aa: CASSGLGQGEQETQYF
cdr3_nt: TGTGCCAGCTCAGGTCTTGGGCAGGGTGAACAAGAGACCCAGTACTTC

clone_size: NA
j_call: TRBJ1-2
d_call: NA
v_call: TRBV6-5
cdr3_aa: CASSYSSREVGTF
cdr3_nt: TGTGCCAGCAGTTACTCGTCTAGGGAGGTTGGCACCTTC

clone_size: NA
j_call: TRBJ2-3
d_call: NA
v_call: TRBV25-1
cdr3_aa: CASSEFGGTAVDTQYF
cdr3_nt: TGTGCCAGCAGTGAATTTGGGGGGACAGCGGTAGATACGCAGTATTTT

clone_size: NA
j_call: TRBJ2-3
d_call: NA
v_call: TRBV6-5
cdr3_aa: CASSYTGTDTQYF
cdr3_nt: TGTGCCAGCAGTTATACAGGCACAGATACGCAGTATTTT

clone_size: NA
j_call: TRBJ2-1
d_call: TRBD1
v_call: TRBV9
cdr3_aa: CASSVEDRGNEQFF
cdr3_nt: TGTGCCAGCAGCGTAGAGGACAGGGGCAATGAGCAGTTCTTC

clone_size: NA
j_call: TRBJ2-1
d_call: TRBD2
v_call: TRBV5-4
cdr3_aa: CASSSLAGGYNEQFF
cdr3_nt: TGTGCCAGCAGCTCCTTAGCGGGGGGATACAATGAGCAGTTCTTC

clone_size: NA
j_call: TRBJ2-5
d_call: NA
v_call: TRBV6-1
cdr3_aa: CASSEARKETQYF
cdr3_nt: TGTGCCAGCAGTGAAGCGAGGAAGGAGACCCAGTACTTC

clone_size: NA
j_call: TRBJ2-3
d_call: TRBD2
v_call: TRBV9
cdr3_aa: CASSVVSSGGPTDTQYF
cdr3_nt: TGTGCCAGCAGCGTAGTGTCTAGCGGGGGACCAACAGATACGCAGTATTTT

clone_size: NA
j_call: TRBJ2-2
d_call: NA
v_call: TRBV19
cdr3_aa: CASMHRANTGELFF
cdr3_nt: TGTGCCAGTATGCACAGGGCCAACACCGGGGAGCTGTTTTTT

clone_size: NA
j_call: TRBJ1-3
d_call: TRBD1
v_call: TRBV4-3
cdr3_aa: CASSLQGAGNTIYF
cdr3_nt: TGCGCCAGCAGCCTCCAGGGGGCCGGAAACACCATATATTTT

clone_size: NA
j_call: TRBJ2-3
d_call: NA
v_call: TRBV9
cdr3_aa: CASSVVGGLSTDTQYF
cdr3_nt: TGTGCCAGCAGCGTAGTTGGCGGGTTAAGCACAGATACGCAGTATTTT

clone_size: NA
j_call: TRBJ2-3
d_call: NA
v_call: TRBV2
cdr3_aa: CASSGGGGTDTQYF
cdr3_nt: TGTGCCAGCTCCGGCGGGGGCGGGACAGATACGCAGTATTTT

clone_size: NA
j_call: TRBJ2-3
d_call: TRBD2
v_call: TRBV13
cdr3_aa: CASSGGGGTDTQYF
cdr3_nt: TGTGCCAGCAGCGGGGGGGGTGGCACAGATACGCAGTATTTT

clone_size: NA
j_call: TRBJ1-1
d_call: NA
v_call: TRBV7-9
cdr3_aa: CASSLGGHPTEAFF
cdr3_nt: TGTGCCAGCAGCTTAGGGGGGCATCCCACTGAAGCTTTCTTT

clone_size: NA
j_call: TRBJ1-1
d_call: NA
v_call: TRBV2
cdr3_aa: CASSRQVNTEAFF
cdr3_nt: TGTGCCAGCAGTCGACAGGTGAACACTGAAGCTTTCTTT

clone_size: NA
j_call: TRBJ1-1
d_call: TRBD1
v_call: TRBV7-9
cdr3_aa: CASSFDNRGTEAFF
cdr3_nt: TGTGCCAGCAGCTTCGATAACAGGGGTACTGAAGCTTTCTTT

clone_size: NA
j_call: TRBJ1-1
d_call: NA
v_call: TRBV29-1
cdr3_aa: CSATGIRGNTEAFF
cdr3_nt: TGCAGCGCTACCGGAATCAGGGGGAACACTGAAGCTTTCTTT

clone_size: NA
j_call: TRBJ1-6
d_call: NA
v_call: TRBV19
cdr3_aa: CASSIVGGNSPLHF
cdr3_nt: TGTGCCAGTAGTATAGTGGGGGGAAATTCACCCCTCCACTTT

clone_size: NA
j_call: TRBJ2-1
d_call: NA
v_call: TRBV6-5
cdr3_aa: CASSWTVRGYNEQFF
cdr3_nt: TGTGCCAGCAGTTGGACCGTCAGGGGCTACAATGAGCAGTTCTTC

clone_size: NA
j_call: TRBJ2-7
d_call: TRBD1
v_call: TRBV6-6
cdr3_aa: CASTGTGGYEQYF
cdr3_nt: TGTGCCAGCACCGGGACAGGGGGCTACGAGCAGTACTTC

clone_size: NA
j_call: TRBJ2-3
d_call: TRBD2
v_call: TRBV9
cdr3_aa: CASSVGSGGTDTQYF
cdr3_nt: TGTGCCAGCAGCGTAGGTAGCGGGGGCACAGATACGCAGTATTTT

clone_size: NA
j_call: TRBJ1-5
d_call: TRBD1
v_call: TRBV19
cdr3_aa: CASSQQGDQPQHF
cdr3_nt: TGTGCCAGTAGCCAACAGGGGGATCAGCCCCAGCATTTT

clone_size: NA
j_call: TRBJ1-2
d_call: NA
v_call: TRBV4-2
cdr3_aa: CASSRGGGGSRNGYTF
cdr3_nt: TGTGCCAGCAGCCGAGGGGGGGGCGGAAGTAGAAATGGCTACACCTTC

clone_size: NA
j_call: TRBJ2-5
d_call: TRBD2
v_call: TRBV7-3
cdr3_aa: CASSAGTSGGKETQYF
cdr3_nt: TGTGCCAGCAGCGCCGGGACTAGCGGGGGGAAAGAGACCCAGTACTTC

clone_size: NA
j_call: TRBJ1-2
d_call: TRBD1
v_call: TRBV29-1
cdr3_aa: CSVSRTGGIYGYTF
cdr3_nt: TGCAGCGTTAGCCGGACAGGGGGGATCTATGGCTACACCTTC